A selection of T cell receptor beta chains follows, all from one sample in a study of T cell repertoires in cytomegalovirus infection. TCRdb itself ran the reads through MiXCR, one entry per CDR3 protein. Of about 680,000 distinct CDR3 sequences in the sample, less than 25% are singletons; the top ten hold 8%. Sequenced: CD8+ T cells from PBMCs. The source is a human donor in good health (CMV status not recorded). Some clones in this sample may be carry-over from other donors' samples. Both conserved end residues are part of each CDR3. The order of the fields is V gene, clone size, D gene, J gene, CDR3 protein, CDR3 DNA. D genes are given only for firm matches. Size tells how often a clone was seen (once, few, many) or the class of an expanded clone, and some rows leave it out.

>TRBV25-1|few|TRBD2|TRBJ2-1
CASSVSAGVLGEQFF
TGTGCCAGCAGTGTATCAGCGGGGGTACTCGGTGAGCAGTTCTTC
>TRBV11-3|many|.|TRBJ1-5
CASSLENSNQPQHF
TGTGCCAGCAGTTTAGAAAATAGCAATCAGCCCCAGCATTTT
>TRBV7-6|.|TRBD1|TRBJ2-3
CASKGQGRDTQYF
TGTGCCAGCAAGGGACAGGGGCGAGATACGCAGTATTTT
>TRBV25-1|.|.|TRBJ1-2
CATHFGRPYGYTF
TGTGCCACTCACTTCGGACGGCCGTATGGCTACACCTTC
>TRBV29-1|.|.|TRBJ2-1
CSAVIWQFF
TGCAGCGCGGTGATATGGCAGTTCTTC
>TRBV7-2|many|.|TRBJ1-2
CASSLVSWRDYGYTF
TGTGCCAGCAGCTTAGTTTCGTGGAGGGACTATGGCTACACCTTC
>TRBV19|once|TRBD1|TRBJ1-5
CASSTGQGGISPQHF
TGTGCCAGTAGCACGGGACAGGGGGGGATCAGCCCCCAGCATTTT
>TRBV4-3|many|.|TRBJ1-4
CASSQEPGTGEKLFF
TGCGCCAGCAGCCAAGAACCCGGCACTGGGGAAAAACTGTTTTTT
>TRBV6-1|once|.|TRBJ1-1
CASSWDNLGEAFF
TGTGCCAGCAGTTGGGACAACCTAGGGGAAGCTTTCTTT
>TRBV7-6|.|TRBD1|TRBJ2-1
CASSSGTGGAYNEQFF
TGTGCCAGCAGCTCCGGGACAGGGGGTGCCTACAATGAGCAGTTCTTC
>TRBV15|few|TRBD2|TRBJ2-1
CATSFPGLAVNEQFF
TGTGCCACCAGCTTCCCGGGACTAGCTGTCAATGAGCAGTTCTTC
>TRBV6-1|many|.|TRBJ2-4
CASSAGASGIQYF
TGTGCCAGCAGTGCGGGGGCTTCGGGCATTCAGTACTTC
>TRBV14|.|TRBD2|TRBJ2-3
CASSQDASGGDTQYF
TGTGCCAGCAGCCAAGATGCGAGCGGGGGGGATACGCAGTATTTT
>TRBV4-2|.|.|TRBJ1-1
CASSQVGGGEAFF
TGTGCCAGCAGCCAAGTAGGGGGGGGTGAAGCTTTCTTT
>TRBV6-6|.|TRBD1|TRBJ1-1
CASSYSIRTGDTEAFF
TGTGCCAGCAGTTACTCGATTCGGACAGGGGACACTGAAGCTTTCTTT
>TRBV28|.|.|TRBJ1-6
CASSVGGLDNSPLHF
TGTGCCAGCAGTGTCGGGGGGCTAGATAATTCACCCCTCCACTTT
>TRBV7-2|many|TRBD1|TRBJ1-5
CASSFGGQGNQPQHF
TGTGCCAGCAGCTTCGGGGGACAGGGTAATCAGCCCCAGCATTTT
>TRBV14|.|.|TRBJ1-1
CASSQEVTGWDTEAFF
TGTGCCAGCAGCCAAGAGGTTACAGGGTGGGACACTGAAGCTTTCTTT
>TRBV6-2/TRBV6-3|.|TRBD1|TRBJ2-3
CASALFPGQGVEDTQYF
TGTGCCAGCGCCTTATTTCCCGGACAGGGGGTTGAAGATACGCAGTATTTT
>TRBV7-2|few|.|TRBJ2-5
CASSLVGGGLETQYF
TGTGCCAGCAGCTTAGTAGGAGGCGGACTTGAGACCCAGTACTTC
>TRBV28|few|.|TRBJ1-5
CASRWDTNSNQPQHF
TGTGCCAGCAGATGGGACACAAATAGCAATCAGCCCCAGCATTTT
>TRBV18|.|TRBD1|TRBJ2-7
CASSRPGQYSYEQYF
TGTGCCAGCTCACGACCGGGACAGTACTCCTACGAGCAGTACTTC
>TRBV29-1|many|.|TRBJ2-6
CSVEHSGANVLTF
TGCAGCGTTGAACACTCTGGGGCCAACGTCCTGACTTTC
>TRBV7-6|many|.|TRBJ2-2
CASTHYGGELFF
TGTGCCAGCACTCATTATGGCGGGGAGCTGTTTTTT
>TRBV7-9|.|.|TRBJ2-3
CASSLYLGPNTDTQYF
TGTGCCAGCAGCTTATATCTGGGGCCCAACACAGATACGCAGTATTTT
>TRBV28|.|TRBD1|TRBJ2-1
CASSFGPSRGLFHEQFF
TGTGCCAGCAGTTTCGGTCCGTCGAGGGGGCTATTCCATGAGCAGTTCTTC
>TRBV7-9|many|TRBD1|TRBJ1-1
CASSTSRGQVLFMNTEAFF
TGTGCCAGCAGCACCTCGAGGGGGCAAGTTCTTTTCATGAACACTGAAGCTTTCTTT
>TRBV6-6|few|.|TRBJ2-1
CASSPTGTYNEQFF
TGTGCCAGCAGTCCGACCGGGACCTACAATGAGCAGTTCTTC
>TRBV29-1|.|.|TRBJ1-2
CSIPIRSGYTF
TGCAGCATCCCTATTCGGTCTGGCTACACCTTC
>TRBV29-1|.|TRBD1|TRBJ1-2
CSVDVLSGTELYGYTF
TGCAGCGTTGATGTCCTATCCGGGACAGAGCTCTATGGCTACACCTTC
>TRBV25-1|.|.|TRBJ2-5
CASSDWFQETQYF
TGTGCCAGCAGTGATTGGTTTCAAGAGACCCAGTACTTC
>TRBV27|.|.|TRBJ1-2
CASGDTDLYGYTF
TGTGCCAGCGGGGACACAGACCTCTATGGCTACACCTTC
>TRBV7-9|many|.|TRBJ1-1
CASSPWTENTEAFF
TGTGCCAGCAGCCCCTGGACCGAGAACACTGAAGCTTTCTTT
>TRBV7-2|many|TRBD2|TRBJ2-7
CASSLKLAGDEQYF
TGTGCCAGCAGCTTAAAACTAGCGGGGGACGAGCAGTACTTC
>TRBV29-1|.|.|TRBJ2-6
CSVGDRTSSGANVLTF
TGCAGCGTTGGGGACAGGACTAGCTCTGGGGCCAACGTCCTGACTTTC
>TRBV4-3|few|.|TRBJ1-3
CASSPPGSGNTIYF
TGCGCCAGCAGCCCACCCGGCTCTGGAAACACCATATATTTT
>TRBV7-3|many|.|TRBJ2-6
CASSLYRDPYSGANVLTF
TGTGCCAGCAGCTTATACCGGGACCCCTACTCTGGGGCCAACGTCCTGACTTTC
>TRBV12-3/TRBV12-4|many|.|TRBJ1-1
CASSLGPVGTEAFF
TGTGCCAGCAGCCTCGGACCAGTGGGCACTGAAGCTTTCTTT
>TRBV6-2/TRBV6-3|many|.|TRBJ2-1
CASSRPGNEQFF
TGTGCTAGCAGCCGACCGGGGAATGAGCAGTTCTTC
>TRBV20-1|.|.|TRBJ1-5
CSAPLVHIRNQPQHF
TGCAGTGCACCCTTGGTCCATATACGCAATCAGCCCCAGCATTTT
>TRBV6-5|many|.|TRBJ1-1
CASSYSGGEAFF
TGTGCCAGCAGTTACTCAGGAGGGGAAGCTTTCTTT
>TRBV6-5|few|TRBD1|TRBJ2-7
CASISTGETYEQYF
TGTGCCAGCATCTCAACAGGGGAAACCTACGAGCAGTACTTC
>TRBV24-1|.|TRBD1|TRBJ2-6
CATSDPFPMGQGTSGANVLTF
TGTGCCACCAGTGATCCCTTCCCTATGGGACAGGGAACCTCTGGGGCCAACGTCCTGACTTTC
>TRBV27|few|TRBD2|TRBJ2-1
CASSSPGGLAGNEQFF
TGTGCCAGCAGTTCCCCAGGGGGACTAGCTGGTAATGAGCAGTTCTTC
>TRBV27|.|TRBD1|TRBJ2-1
CASSYRGPDNEQFF
TGTGCCAGCAGTTACAGGGGGCCCGATAATGAGCAGTTCTTC
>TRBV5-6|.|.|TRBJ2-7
CASSTGASYEQYF
TGTGCCAGCAGCACCGGGGCTTCCTACGAGCAGTACTTC
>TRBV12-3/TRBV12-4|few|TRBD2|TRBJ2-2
CASYPGREVGELFF
TGTGCCAGCTACCCGGGACGGGAGGTGGGGGAGCTGTTTTTT
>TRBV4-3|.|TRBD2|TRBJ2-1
CASSHPGLAGDEQFF
TGCGCCAGCAGCCATCCGGGACTAGCGGGCGATGAGCAGTTCTTC
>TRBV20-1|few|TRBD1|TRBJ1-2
CSARGTGLYYGYTF
TGCAGTGCTAGGGGGACAGGACTCTACTATGGCTACACCTTC
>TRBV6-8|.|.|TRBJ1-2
CASSYSMPGRRANYGYTF
TGTGCCAGCAGTTACTCTATGCCCGGCAGGAGGGCTAACTATGGCTACACCTTC
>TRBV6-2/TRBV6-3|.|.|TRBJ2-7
CASSRRQYEQYF
TGTGCCAGCAGCCGAAGACAGTACGAGCAGTACTTC
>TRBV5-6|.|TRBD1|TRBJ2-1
CASSADRDYNEQFF
TGTGCCAGCAGCGCTGACAGGGATTACAATGAGCAGTTCTTC
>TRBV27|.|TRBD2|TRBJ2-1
CASSFPSGGTYNEQFF
TGTGCCAGCAGTTTTCCTAGCGGGGGGACCTACAATGAGCAGTTCTTC
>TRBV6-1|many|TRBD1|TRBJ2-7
CASSLWTGRTYEQYF
TGTGCCAGCAGCCTTTGGACAGGGAGGACCTACGAGCAGTACTTC
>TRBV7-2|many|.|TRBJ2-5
CASSSQGTQYF
TGTGCCAGCAGCTCACAGGGGACCCAGTACTTC
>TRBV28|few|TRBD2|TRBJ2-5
CASSSTSGGMETQYF
TGTGCCAGCAGTTCAACTAGCGGGGGAATGGAGACCCAGTACTTC